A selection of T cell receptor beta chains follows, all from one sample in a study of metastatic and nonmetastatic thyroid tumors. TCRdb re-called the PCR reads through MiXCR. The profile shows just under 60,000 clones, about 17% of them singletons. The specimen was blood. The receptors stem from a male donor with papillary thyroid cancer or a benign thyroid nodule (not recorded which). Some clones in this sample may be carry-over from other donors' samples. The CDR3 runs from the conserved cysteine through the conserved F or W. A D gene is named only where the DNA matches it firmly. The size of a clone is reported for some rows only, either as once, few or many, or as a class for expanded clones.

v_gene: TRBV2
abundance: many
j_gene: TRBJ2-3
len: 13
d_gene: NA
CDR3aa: CASSEARKDTQYF
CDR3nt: TGTGCCAGCAGTGAAGCCCGAAAGGATACGCAGTATTTT

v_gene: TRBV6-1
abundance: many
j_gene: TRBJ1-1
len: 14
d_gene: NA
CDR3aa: CASTEGGGATEAFF
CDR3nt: TGTGCCAGCACCGAAGGGGGGGGGGCCACTGAAGCTTTCTTT

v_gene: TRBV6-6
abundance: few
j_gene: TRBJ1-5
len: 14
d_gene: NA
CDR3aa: CASSYSSGDQPQHF
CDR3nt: TGTGCCAGCAGTTACTCGTCCGGGGATCAGCCCCAGCATTTT

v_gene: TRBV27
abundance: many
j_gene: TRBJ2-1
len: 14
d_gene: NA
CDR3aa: CASSVSRADNEQFF
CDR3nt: TGTGCCAGCAGTGTTAGTAGGGCGGACAATGAGCAGTTCTTC

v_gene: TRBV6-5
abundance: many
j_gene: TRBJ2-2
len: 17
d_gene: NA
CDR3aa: CASSYSWSTSNTGELFF
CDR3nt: TGTGCCAGCAGTTACTCGTGGAGTACTTCGAACACCGGGGAGCTGTTTTTT

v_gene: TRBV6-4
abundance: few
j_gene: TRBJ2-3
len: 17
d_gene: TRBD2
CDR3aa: CASSVRIAGGVTDTQYF
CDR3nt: TGTGCCAGCAGTGTGAGGATAGCGGGGGGGGTCACAGATACGCAGTATTTT

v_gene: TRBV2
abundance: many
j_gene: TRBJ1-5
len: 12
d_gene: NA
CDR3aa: CASTGGDQPQHF
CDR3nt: TGTGCCAGCACCGGGGGGGATCAGCCCCAGCATTTT

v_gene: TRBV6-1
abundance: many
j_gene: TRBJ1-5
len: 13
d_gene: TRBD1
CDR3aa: CASGQGLNQPQHF
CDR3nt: TGTGCCAGCGGACAGGGATTAAATCAGCCCCAGCATTTT

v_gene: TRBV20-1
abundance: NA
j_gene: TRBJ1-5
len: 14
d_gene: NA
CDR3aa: CSASVHNCNQPQHF
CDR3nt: TGCAGTGCTAGTGTACATAATTGCAATCAGCCCCAGCATTTT

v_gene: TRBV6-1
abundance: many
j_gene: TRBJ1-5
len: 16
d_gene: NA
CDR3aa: CASSPLSGYSNQPQHF
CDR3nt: TGTGCCAGCAGTCCCCTCTCAGGATATAGCAATCAGCCCCAGCATTTT

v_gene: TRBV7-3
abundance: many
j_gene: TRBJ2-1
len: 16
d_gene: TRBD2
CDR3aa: CASSLFEREGLCWEFF
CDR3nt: TGTGCCAGCAGCTTATTTGAGCGGGAGGGCCTCTGCTGGGAGTTCTTC

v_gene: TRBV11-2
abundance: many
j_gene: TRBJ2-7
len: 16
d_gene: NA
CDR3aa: CASSLRGTGSSYEQYF
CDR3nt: TGTGCCAGCAGCTTAAGAGGGACTGGGAGCTCCTACGAGCAGTACTTC

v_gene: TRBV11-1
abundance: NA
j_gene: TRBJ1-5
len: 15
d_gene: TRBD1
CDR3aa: CASSVGTGHNQPQHF
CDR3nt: TGTGCCAGCAGCGTTGGGACAGGGCACAATCAGCCCCAGCATTTT

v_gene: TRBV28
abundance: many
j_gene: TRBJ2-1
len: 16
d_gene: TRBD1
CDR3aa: CASSLYRDSPRNEQFF
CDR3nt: TGTGCCAGCAGTTTATATAGGGACAGTCCACGCAATGAGCAGTTCTTC

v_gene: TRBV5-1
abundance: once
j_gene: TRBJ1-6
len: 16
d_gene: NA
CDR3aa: CASSLDGQAKCSPLHF
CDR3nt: TGCGCCAGCAGCTTGGATGGGCAGGCGAAGTGTTCACCCCTCCACTTT

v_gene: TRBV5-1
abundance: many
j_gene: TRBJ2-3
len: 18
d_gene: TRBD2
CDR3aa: CASSPLEAGGGRTDTQYF
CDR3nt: TGCGCCAGCAGCCCCCTTGAAGCGGGGGGGGGCCGCACAGATACGCAGTATTTT

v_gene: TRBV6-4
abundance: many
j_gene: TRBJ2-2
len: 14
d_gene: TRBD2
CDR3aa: CASRPAGVTGELFF
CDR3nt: TGTGCCAGCAGACCCGCGGGGGTCACCGGGGAGCTGTTTTTT

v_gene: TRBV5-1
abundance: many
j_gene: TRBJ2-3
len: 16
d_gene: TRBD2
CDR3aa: CASSPGLAGSTDTQYF
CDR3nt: TGCGCCAGCAGCCCGGGACTAGCGGGGAGCACAGATACGCAGTATTTT

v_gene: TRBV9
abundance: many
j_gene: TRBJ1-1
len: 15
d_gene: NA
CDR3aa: CASSVDGTKNTEAFF
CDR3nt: TGTGCCAGCAGCGTAGACGGGACTAAGAACACTGAAGCTTTCTTT

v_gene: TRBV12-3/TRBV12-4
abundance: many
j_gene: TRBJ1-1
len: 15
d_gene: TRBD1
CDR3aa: CASSSRQGARTEAFF
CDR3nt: TGTGCCAGCAGTTCCCGACAGGGGGCTCGCACTGAAGCTTTCTTT

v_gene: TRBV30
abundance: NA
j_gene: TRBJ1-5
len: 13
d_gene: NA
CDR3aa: CAWSTRGAQPQHF
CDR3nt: TGTGCCTGGAGTACAAGGGGCGCTCAGCCCCAGCATTTT

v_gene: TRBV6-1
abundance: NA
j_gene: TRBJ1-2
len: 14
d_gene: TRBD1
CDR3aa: CASTQGTESISYTF
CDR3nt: TGTGCCAGCACCCAAGGGACAGAAAGCATTAGTTACACCTTC

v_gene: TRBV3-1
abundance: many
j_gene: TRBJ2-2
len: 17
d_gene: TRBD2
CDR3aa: CASSQDSGRAFGGELFF
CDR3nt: TGTGCCAGCAGCCAAGATAGCGGGAGGGCCTTCGGCGGGGAGCTGTTTTTT

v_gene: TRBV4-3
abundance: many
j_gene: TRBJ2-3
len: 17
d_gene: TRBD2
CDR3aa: CASSQAWSGRATDTQYF
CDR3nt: TGCGCCAGCAGCCAAGCATGGAGCGGGAGGGCCACAGATACGCAGTATTTT

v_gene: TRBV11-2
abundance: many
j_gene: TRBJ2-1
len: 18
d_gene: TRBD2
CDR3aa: CASSFGSGPDHSYNEQFF
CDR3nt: TGTGCCAGCAGCTTTGGTAGCGGGCCCGACCACTCCTACAATGAGCAGTTCTTC

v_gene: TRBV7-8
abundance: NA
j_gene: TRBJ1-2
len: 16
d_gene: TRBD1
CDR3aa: CASSLDIQGLSYGYTF
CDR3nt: TGTGCCAGCAGCTTAGATATACAGGGGTTGAGCTATGGCTACACCTTC

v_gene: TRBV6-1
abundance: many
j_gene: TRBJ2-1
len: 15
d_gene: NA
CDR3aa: CASSAGRGSYNEQFF
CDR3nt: TGTGCCAGCAGTGCTGGTCGAGGGTCCTACAATGAGCAGTTCTTC

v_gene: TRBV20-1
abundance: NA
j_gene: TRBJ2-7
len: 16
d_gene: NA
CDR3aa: CSAREGAIWGRGEQYF
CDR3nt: TGCAGTGCTAGAGAGGGAGCAATCTGGGGGAGGGGGGAGCAGTACTTC